This T cell receptor beta chain came from a study of blood T cell repertoires in COVID-19. Turning to the study itself: From the United States, Italy and Spain came samples of acute and convalescent COVID-19. PBMCs, B-cell-depleted T cells, or T cells were the source of the cDNA or gDNA that made up the material.

Original methodology: From reference gene primer amplification, estimates of nucleated cell counts were derived. Method: immunoSEQ multiplex PCR; TCRdb's copy keeps in-frame clones and lacks some. That table furnishes V, J and clone size, whereas the DNA furnished D and trimming. This table holds roughly 100,000 clones, 80% found once. The CDR3 runs 15 residues. Germline assignment: CDR1 GTSNPN and CDR2 SVGIG (reference sequence). The V and J ends lost 2 bases and 7 bases respectively, with 15 bases between them. The clonotype comes from a woman older than 75 with active or convalescent COVID-19. This chain uses TRBV30 with TRBJ1-6; perhaps TRBD1 as D (6 bases). The sample comprised peripheral blood. CDR3 nucleotides: TGTGCCTGGAGTACCGGCAGGGGATGGAATTCACCCCTCCACTTT. Translated: CAWSTGRGWNSPLHF.